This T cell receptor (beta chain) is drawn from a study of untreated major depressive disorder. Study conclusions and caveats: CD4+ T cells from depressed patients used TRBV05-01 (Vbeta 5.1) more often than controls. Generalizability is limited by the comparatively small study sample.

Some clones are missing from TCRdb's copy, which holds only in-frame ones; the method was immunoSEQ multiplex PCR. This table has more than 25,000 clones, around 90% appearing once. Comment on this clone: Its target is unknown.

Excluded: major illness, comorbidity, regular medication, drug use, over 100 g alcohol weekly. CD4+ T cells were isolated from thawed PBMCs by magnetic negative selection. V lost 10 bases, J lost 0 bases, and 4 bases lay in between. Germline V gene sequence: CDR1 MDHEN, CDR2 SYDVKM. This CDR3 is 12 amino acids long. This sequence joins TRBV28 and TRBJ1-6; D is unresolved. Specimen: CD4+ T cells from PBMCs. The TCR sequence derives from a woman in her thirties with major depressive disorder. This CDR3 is CATNSYNSPLHF. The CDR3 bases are TGTGCCACCAACTCCTATAATTCACCCCTCCACTTT.